This T cell receptor beta chain was sequenced in a study of blood T cell repertoires in COVID-19. As for the study in general: There were acute and convalescent COVID-19 samples, and they came from the United States, Italy and Spain.

CDR3 length: 16 residues. The germline V gene has CDR1 MNHNS and CDR2 SASEGT. The trim removed 1 base at V and 6 bases at J, leaving 7 bases unmatched. Some clones are missing from TCRdb's copy, which holds only in-frame ones; the method was immunoSEQ multiplex PCR. The profile shows about 290,000 clones, over 85% of them singletons. The sample was peripheral blood. The chain employs TRBV6-1 and TRBJ2-3; 10 bases match TRBD1. The TCR originated in a young woman with COVID-19, enrolled during active disease. CDR3 region: CASSEGGDRGADTQYF. For the CDR3, the DNA is TGTGCCAGCAGTGAAGGTGGGGACAGGGGAGCGGATACGCAGTATTTT.